These T cell receptor beta chains were read from a single sample in a study of glioma-infiltrating T cells. Each CDR3 protein is one row after TCRdb ran MiXCR on the multiplex PCR reads. The profile shows 150,000 or so distinct CDR3 sequences, about 39% of them singletons. Sequencing used glioma tissue, nonneoplastic brain tissue, or PBMCs (not recorded which). Source of these receptors: a human donor with low-grade glioma or glioblastoma, undergoing nonglioma brain surgery, or in good health (not recorded which). The CDR3 runs from the conserved cysteine through the conserved F or W. Fields, in order: D gene, clone size, J gene, V gene, CDR3 DNA, CDR3 protein. A D gene is named only where the DNA matches it firmly. Clone size appears in some rows only: once, few, many, or a class for an expanded clone.

d_call: -
clone_size: few
j_call: TRBJ1-1
v_call: TRBV29-1
cdr3_nt: TGCAGCGTTGGAGGGCCTTTTAACACTGAAGCTTTCTTT
cdr3_aa: CSVGGPFNTEAFF

d_call: -
clone_size: -
j_call: TRBJ2-1
v_call: TRBV27
cdr3_nt: TGTGCCAGCAGTCCACAGCGCAATGAGCAGTTCTTC
cdr3_aa: CASSPQRNEQFF

d_call: TRBD1
clone_size: -
j_call: TRBJ2-7
v_call: TRBV19
cdr3_nt: TGTGCCAGTAGTGACAGGGAAGGTGACGAGCAGTACTTC
cdr3_aa: CASSDREGDEQYF

d_call: -
clone_size: -
j_call: TRBJ2-3
v_call: TRBV10-3
cdr3_nt: TGTGCCATCAGTGAGGGAGGTGGAGATACGCAGTATTTT
cdr3_aa: CAISEGGGDTQYF

d_call: -
clone_size: few
j_call: TRBJ1-1
v_call: TRBV12-3/TRBV12-4
cdr3_nt: TGTGCCAGCAGTCCCACGGGGGAGATGAGGCCTGAAGCTTTCTTT
cdr3_aa: CASSPTGEMRPEAFF

d_call: TRBD2
clone_size: -
j_call: TRBJ2-7
v_call: TRBV20-1
cdr3_nt: TGCAGTGCTAGCCCCGGACTAGCTTACGAGCAGTACTTC
cdr3_aa: CSASPGLAYEQYF

d_call: TRBD2
clone_size: -
j_call: TRBJ2-7
v_call: TRBV20-1
cdr3_nt: TGCAGTGTTGAGCCAGGGACTAGCGTGTACGAGCAGTACTTC
cdr3_aa: CSVEPGTSVYEQYF

d_call: -
clone_size: few
j_call: TRBJ2-5
v_call: TRBV28
cdr3_nt: TGTGCCAGCAGTTTAGGTGTACAGCAAGAGACCCAGTACTTC
cdr3_aa: CASSLGVQQETQYF

d_call: -
clone_size: -
j_call: TRBJ2-2
v_call: TRBV14
cdr3_nt: TGTGCCAGCAGACTCCAGGGTAACACCGGGGAGCTGTTTTTT
cdr3_aa: CASRLQGNTGELFF

d_call: -
clone_size: few
j_call: TRBJ1-4
v_call: TRBV6-6
cdr3_nt: TGTGCCAGCAGTTACTCTGAAAAACTGTTTTTT
cdr3_aa: CASSYSEKLFF

d_call: -
clone_size: -
j_call: TRBJ2-7
v_call: TRBV20-1
cdr3_nt: TGCAGTGCTAGACAACAAACCTACGAGCAGTACTTC
cdr3_aa: CSARQQTYEQYF

d_call: -
clone_size: many
j_call: TRBJ2-3
v_call: TRBV7-2
cdr3_nt: TGTGCCAGCAGCTTAGGGCAAGGAGATACGCAGTATTTT
cdr3_aa: CASSLGQGDTQYF

d_call: TRBD1
clone_size: few
j_call: TRBJ2-3
v_call: TRBV15
cdr3_nt: TGTGCCACCAGCAGAGGGGACAGGGGGATAGGAGATACGCAGTATTTT
cdr3_aa: CATSRGDRGIGDTQYF

d_call: -
clone_size: few
j_call: TRBJ1-5
v_call: TRBV6-1
cdr3_nt: TGTGCCAGCACCGGAGACAGAAGGGCGAATCAGCCCCAGCATTTT
cdr3_aa: CASTGDRRANQPQHF

d_call: -
clone_size: few
j_call: TRBJ1-3
v_call: TRBV10-3
cdr3_nt: TGTGCCATCAGGGACCTGAGTAGCTCTGGAAACACCATATATTTT
cdr3_aa: CAIRDLSSSGNTIYF

d_call: -
clone_size: many
j_call: TRBJ1-2
v_call: TRBV20-1
cdr3_nt: TGCAGTGCTAGTTCAGGAGACTATGGCTACACCTTC
cdr3_aa: CSASSGDYGYTF

d_call: TRBD2
clone_size: -
j_call: TRBJ2-3
v_call: TRBV4-1
cdr3_nt: TGCGCCAGCAGCCAAGATCTAATAGCGGGGGGCACAGATACGCAGTATTTT
cdr3_aa: CASSQDLIAGGTDTQYF

d_call: TRBD1
clone_size: -
j_call: TRBJ2-2
v_call: TRBV6-6
cdr3_nt: TGTGCCAGCTGGGGACAGCTGACCGGGGAGCTGTTTTTT
cdr3_aa: CASWGQLTGELFF

d_call: -
clone_size: -
j_call: TRBJ1-1
v_call: TRBV6-2/TRBV6-3
cdr3_nt: TGTGCCAGCAGTTATTCGGGACACCTCATGAACACTGAAGCTTTCTTT
cdr3_aa: CASSYSGHLMNTEAFF

d_call: -
clone_size: -
j_call: TRBJ2-3
v_call: TRBV20-1
cdr3_nt: TGCAGTGCTACTATACAAGATACGCAGTATTTT
cdr3_aa: CSATIQDTQYF

d_call: TRBD1
clone_size: -
j_call: TRBJ1-2
v_call: TRBV4-1
cdr3_nt: TGCGCCAGCAGCCAAGACCCAGGGGGCGCGGGGGGCTACACCTTC
cdr3_aa: CASSQDPGGAGGYTF

d_call: -
clone_size: -
j_call: TRBJ2-5
v_call: TRBV20-1
cdr3_nt: TGCAGTGCTAGAGATGGGTACAGTGGGCAAGAGACCCAGTACTTC
cdr3_aa: CSARDGYSGQETQYF

d_call: -
clone_size: once
j_call: TRBJ1-5
v_call: TRBV28
cdr3_nt: TGTGCCAGCAGCGGTGACTCAGATCAGCCCCAGCATTTT
cdr3_aa: CASSGDSDQPQHF

d_call: -
clone_size: -
j_call: TRBJ1-5
v_call: TRBV19
cdr3_nt: TGTGCCAGTAGAATATCCGGGCAGGGCGATCAGCCCCAGCATTTT
cdr3_aa: CASRISGQGDQPQHF

d_call: TRBD2
clone_size: once
j_call: TRBJ2-7
v_call: TRBV7-2
cdr3_nt: TGTGCCAGCAGCTTGACGGGACTAGCGGAGAGATCCTACGAGCAGTACTTC
cdr3_aa: CASSLTGLAERSYEQYF

d_call: TRBD1
clone_size: -
j_call: TRBJ2-3
v_call: TRBV7-2
cdr3_nt: TGTGCCAGCAGCTTAGGACAGGGCAGCACAGATACGCAGTATTTT
cdr3_aa: CASSLGQGSTDTQYF

d_call: -
clone_size: -
j_call: TRBJ2-3
v_call: TRBV20-1
cdr3_nt: TGCAGTGCTAGAGATTGGCTCCTCACAGATACGCAGTATTTT
cdr3_aa: CSARDWLLTDTQYF

d_call: -
clone_size: -
j_call: TRBJ1-1
v_call: TRBV2
cdr3_nt: TGTGCCAGCTTGGTCGACACTGAAGCTTTCTTT
cdr3_aa: CASLVDTEAFF

d_call: TRBD1
clone_size: -
j_call: TRBJ1-1
v_call: TRBV7-6
cdr3_nt: TGTGCCAGCAGTTTAAGATCCGGGACAGGGGAAGCTTTCTTT
cdr3_aa: CASSLRSGTGEAFF

d_call: -
clone_size: -
j_call: TRBJ1-2
v_call: TRBV7-9
cdr3_nt: TGTGCCAGCACCACACTCGGGGGGCGAGCAGATGGCTACACCTTC
cdr3_aa: CASTTLGGRADGYTF

d_call: -
clone_size: -
j_call: TRBJ2-4
v_call: TRBV6-6
cdr3_nt: TGTGCCAGCAGTTACAGTACAGGACGTCTAGCCAAAAACATTCAGTACTTC
cdr3_aa: CASSYSTGRLAKNIQYF

d_call: -
clone_size: -
j_call: TRBJ2-3
v_call: TRBV4-2
cdr3_nt: TGTGCCAGCAGCCAAGATGGAACTACGGGCACAGATACGCAGTATTTT
cdr3_aa: CASSQDGTTGTDTQYF

d_call: TRBD1
clone_size: -
j_call: TRBJ2-5
v_call: TRBV6-1
cdr3_nt: TGTGCCAGCAGAGGGACAGGGAAAGAGACCCAGTACTTC
cdr3_aa: CASRGTGKETQYF

d_call: -
clone_size: few
j_call: TRBJ1-1
v_call: TRBV4-1
cdr3_nt: TGCGCCAGCAGCCAAACGGTGGTAAACACTGAAGCTTTCTTT
cdr3_aa: CASSQTVVNTEAFF

d_call: TRBD2
clone_size: -
j_call: TRBJ2-5
v_call: TRBV19
cdr3_nt: TGTGCCAGTAGTATAGGTAGACTAGCGGCGGAGACCCAGTACTTC
cdr3_aa: CASSIGRLAAETQYF

d_call: -
clone_size: few
j_call: TRBJ1-5
v_call: TRBV2
cdr3_nt: TGTGCCAGTCAGCCCCAGCATTTT
cdr3_aa: CASQPQHF

d_call: -
clone_size: many
j_call: TRBJ1-3
v_call: TRBV6-1
cdr3_nt: TGTGCCAGCAGTGAAGGGGTGTCTCGTGGAAACACCATATATTTT
cdr3_aa: CASSEGVSRGNTIYF

d_call: TRBD2
clone_size: few
j_call: TRBJ2-3
v_call: TRBV2
cdr3_nt: TGTGCCAGCAGTTCCCGACTAGCGGGGCGCACAGATACGCAGTATTTT
cdr3_aa: CASSSRLAGRTDTQYF

d_call: TRBD2
clone_size: -
j_call: TRBJ2-3
v_call: TRBV2
cdr3_nt: TGTGCCAGCAGTGTCAGTAGCGGGAGAGATACGCAGTATTTT
cdr3_aa: CASSVSSGRDTQYF

d_call: -
clone_size: -
j_call: TRBJ1-5
v_call: TRBV11-2
cdr3_nt: TGTGCCAGCAGCTTAGGTCAGGGGAGGAATCAGCCCCAGCATTTT
cdr3_aa: CASSLGQGRNQPQHF

d_call: -
clone_size: -
j_call: TRBJ2-7
v_call: TRBV6-2/TRBV6-3
cdr3_nt: TGTGCCAGCGGGCCCACTTACGAGCAGTACTTC
cdr3_aa: CASGPTYEQYF

d_call: TRBD1
clone_size: -
j_call: TRBJ1-5
v_call: TRBV27
cdr3_nt: TGTGCCAGCAGTACAAGGGGACAGGGCGGACAGCCCCAGCATTTT
cdr3_aa: CASSTRGQGGQPQHF

d_call: -
clone_size: few
j_call: TRBJ1-1
v_call: TRBV15
cdr3_nt: TGTGCCACCAGCAACCAGGGTTTGAACACTGAAGCTTTCTTT
cdr3_aa: CATSNQGLNTEAFF

d_call: -
clone_size: many
j_call: TRBJ1-1
v_call: TRBV6-1
cdr3_nt: TGTGCCAGCAGTGTCTCTTGGAACACTGAAGCTTTCTTT
cdr3_aa: CASSVSWNTEAFF

d_call: -
clone_size: few
j_call: TRBJ1-1
v_call: TRBV4-3
cdr3_nt: TGCGCCAGCACTTACCAATCGGGCACTGAAGCTTTCTTT
cdr3_aa: CASTYQSGTEAFF

d_call: -
clone_size: once
j_call: TRBJ2-2
v_call: TRBV10-2
cdr3_nt: TGCGCCAGCAGTAGGGACACGAACACCGGGGAGCTGTTTTTT
cdr3_aa: CASSRDTNTGELFF

d_call: TRBD1
clone_size: -
j_call: TRBJ2-3
v_call: TRBV6-1
cdr3_nt: TGTGCCAGCAGTGAAGAAACGGGACAGGGGTTTTGGCACACAGATACGCAGTATTTT
cdr3_aa: CASSEETGQGFWHTDTQYF

d_call: TRBD1
clone_size: -
j_call: TRBJ2-7
v_call: TRBV15
cdr3_nt: TGTGCCACCAGCAGAGATGTAGCAGGGGGCCGAAACGAGCAGTACTTC
cdr3_aa: CATSRDVAGGRNEQYF

d_call: -
clone_size: -
j_call: TRBJ1-1
v_call: TRBV2
cdr3_nt: TGTGCCAGCAGTTGGGCCACTGAAGCTTTCTTT
cdr3_aa: CASSWATEAFF

d_call: -
clone_size: -
j_call: TRBJ1-1
v_call: TRBV20-1
cdr3_nt: TGCAGTGCTAGAGATCTCAGCCAGGGCAAAGCTTTCTTT
cdr3_aa: CSARDLSQGKAFF

d_call: -
clone_size: -
j_call: TRBJ1-5
v_call: TRBV6-1
cdr3_nt: TGTGCCAGCAGTGAGTCCTCGGAGAGGGGAGAGCCCCAGCATTTT
cdr3_aa: CASSESSERGEPQHF

d_call: -
clone_size: -
j_call: TRBJ2-7
v_call: TRBV20-1
cdr3_nt: TGCAGTGCACTGGACGCTGGGGGTGCCTACGAGCAGTACTTC
cdr3_aa: CSALDAGGAYEQYF